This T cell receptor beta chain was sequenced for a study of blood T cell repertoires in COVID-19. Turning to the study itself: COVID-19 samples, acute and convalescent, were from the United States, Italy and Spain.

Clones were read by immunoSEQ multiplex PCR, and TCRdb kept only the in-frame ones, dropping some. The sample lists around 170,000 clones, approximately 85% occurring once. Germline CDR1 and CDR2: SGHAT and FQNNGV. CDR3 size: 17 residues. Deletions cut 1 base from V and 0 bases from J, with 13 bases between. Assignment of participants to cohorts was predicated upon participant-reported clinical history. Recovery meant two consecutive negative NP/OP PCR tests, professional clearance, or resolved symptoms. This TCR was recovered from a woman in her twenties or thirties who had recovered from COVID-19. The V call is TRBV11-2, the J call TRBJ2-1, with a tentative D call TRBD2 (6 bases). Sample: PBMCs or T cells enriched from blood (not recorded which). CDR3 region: CASSLVGGISSYNEQFF. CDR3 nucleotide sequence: TGTGCCAGCAGCTTAGTTGGAGGGATCTCCTCCTACAATGAGCAGTTCTTC.